This T cell receptor (beta chain) is from a study of OX40 agonist ivuxolimab in advanced cancers. Study-wide context: Ivuxolimab, which patients received intravenously every 2 weeks, was dosed at 0.01 to 10 mg/kg. Three patients had partial responses: one hepatocellular carcinoma, two cutaneous melanoma. Prior anti-PD-1, anti-PD-L1 or anti-CTLA-4 therapy did not bar entry, and more than 35% had some. Study-wide results and limits: The study found that CD8+ T cells averaged more expanded clones than CD4+.

As regards this clone: What it binds is not known.

Assay used: immunoSEQ multiplex PCR; TCRdb lists only in-frame clones, some missing. The sample includes fewer than 60,000 clones, 80% to 90% seen only once; the top ten take roughly 1.8%. V lost 2 bases and J 2 bases, leaving 9 bases between the germline ends. CDR3 length equals 14 residues. The germline V gene has CDR1 KGHSH and CDR2 LQKENI. Specimen: CD4+ or CD8+ T cells sorted from blood, collected in a trial of the OX40 agonist ivuxolimab. The origin of this receptor is an adult with an advanced solid tumor such as melanoma, head and neck, liver or kidney cancer. The V call is TRBV18, the J call TRBJ1-2; no reliable D call. The CDR3 nucleotides are TGTGCCAGCTCACCATTCACAGAGAACTATGGCTACACCTTC. Translation: CASSPFTENYGYTF.